Listed here are 29 T cell receptor beta chains from one sample, sequenced in a study of T cell responses to AZD1222 COVID-19 vaccine. Measured with immunoSEQ multiplex PCR; TCRdb has only the in-frame clones, and not every one. This sample carries roughly 100,000 clones, 88% of them seen once, and the ten largest clones take around 9%. The sequenced sample was peripheral blood, obtained on day 0 of AZD1222 vaccination. The receptors originated from an adult in good health.

The chain recombines TRBV7-6 with TRBJ2-3; 14 bases match TRBD2. V shed 5 bases, J shed 2 bases, and the junction held 12 bases outside the gene matches. Germline V CDR1 and CDR2: SGHVS, FNYEAQ. CDR3 length: 19 amino acids. The CDR3 DNA is TGTGCCAGCAGCCGGAGACTAGCGGGAGGGCCAGAGGACACAGATACGCAGTATTTT. It specifies CASSRRLAGGPEDTDTQYF.

The chain joins TRBV7-2 to TRBJ2-2, with unresolved D. This CDR3 contains 15 residues. The V end lost 5 bases, the J end lost 3 bases, and 13 bases lay between the germline ends. Germline V gene data show CDR1 as SGHTA and CDR2 as FQGNSA. The CDR3 DNA reads as TGTGCCAGCAGCCCCGGCGCCTTTTACACCGGGGAGCTGTTTTTT. Amino acids: CASSPGAFYTGELFF.

This chain uses TRBV30 with TRBJ2-7; D is undetermined. From germline, CDR1 is GTSNPN and CDR2 SVGIG (reference sequence). Trimming left V 7 bases short and J 2 bases short, with 12 bases between. CDR3 length: 12 residues. CDR3 sequence: CASSTHTYEQYF. The CDR3 region has the DNA TGTGCCTCCTCGACACATACCTACGAGCAGTACTTC.

CDR3 in amino acids: CASSLVGTENGYTF. The CDR3 coding sequence is TGTGCCAGCAGCTTAGTTGGGACCGAAAATGGCTACACCTTC. The chain recombines TRBV7-8 with TRBJ1-2; a possible D gene is TRBD1 (5 bases). CDR1 is SGHVS, CDR2 FQNEAQ, per germline. The V end was cut by 1 base, the J end by 6 bases, with 12 bases between. The length of the CDR3 is 14 residues.

In its sample, this clone was seen a few times. This chain links TRBV28 with TRBJ2-1, with D perhaps being TRBD1 or TRBD2 (5 bases each). In germline, CDR1 is MDHEN, CDR2 SYDVKM. The V gene lost 6 bases and the J gene lost 6 bases, with 18 bases spanning the gap. The CDR3 extends over 15 amino acids. CDR3 coding DNA: TGTGCCAGCAGCCCCGAACACGGGGCGCGCAATGAGCAGTTCTTC. Its translation is CASSPEHGARNEQFF.

V and J are TRBV27 and TRBJ2-2; D unclear. The germline V gene encodes CDR1 MNHEY and CDR2 SMNVEV (reference sequence). The CDR3 runs to 14 residues. V was clipped by 6 bases and J by 4 bases, with 12 bases between them. In DNA, the CDR3 is TGTGCCAGCAGCCTCGGACGGGTCACCGGGGAGCTGTTTTTT. It encodes CASSLGRVTGELFF.

The rearrangement uses TRBV28 and TRBJ1-1, with a possible D match to TRBD1 (6 bases). The CDR3 runs 14 residues. Looked up from germline, CDR1 is MDHEN and CDR2 is SYDVKM. V shed 3 bases and J shed 5 bases, with 13 bases lying between them. The CDR3 nucleotides read TGTGCCAGCAGTTTGGGCAGGGGACGAACTGAAGCTTTCTTT. This codes for CASSLGRGRTEAFF.

This chain uses TRBV12-3 or TRBV12-4 with TRBJ2-2, with a weak D call TRBD1 (6 bases). This CDR3 region has 13 residues. With 9 bases removed from V and 3 bases from J, the gap between germline ends came to 11 bases. The CDR3 here is CASGQSHTGELFF. The CDR3 region has the DNA TGTGCCAGTGGACAGAGCCACACCGGGGAGCTGTTTTTT.

V gene TRBV21-1 combines with J gene TRBJ1-1. TRBV21-1 is a known pseudogene. CDR3 length equals 15 residues. The CDR3 loop is CASSNEKFRNTEAFF. CDR3 nucleotides: TGTGCCAGCAGCAACGAGAAATTTAGGAACACTGAAGCTTTCTTT.

The chain links TRBV12-3 or TRBV12-4 to TRBJ1-6; perhaps TRBD1 as D (6 bases). V was trimmed by 4 bases and J by 9 bases, leaving 10 bases between them. The CDR3 is made up of 13 amino acids. DNA for the CDR3: TGTGCCAGCAGTTCACAGGGAGGTTCACCCCTCCACTTT. It yields the protein CASSSQGGSPLHF.

This chain uses TRBV18 with TRBJ2-2; 8 positions agree with TRBD1. Germline values: CDR1 KGHSH, CDR2 LQKENI. Germline trimming cut 7 bases from V and 2 bases from J; bases unmatched to any gene: 6. The CDR3 sequence is 15 residues long. The CDR3 sequence: CASFPDRGNTGELFF. DNA for the CDR3: TGTGCCAGCTTTCCAGACAGGGGAAACACCGGGGAGCTGTTTTTT. Full variable domain (missing parts from reference TRBV18 and TRBJ2-2): NAGVMQNPRHLVRRRGQEARLRCSPMKGHSHVYWYRQLPEEGLKFMVYLQKENIIDESGMPKERFSAEFPKEGPSILRIQQVVRGDSAAYFCASFPDRGNTGELFFGEGSRLTVL.

The J gene is TRBJ1-3, the V gene TRBV4-1; D uncertain. This CDR3 contains 17 residues. Per the germline V gene, CDR1 is MGHRA and CDR2 is YSYEKL. Deletions cut 1 base from V and 8 bases from J, with 21 bases between. The CDR3 DNA reads TGCGCCAGCAGCCAAGTTAGGGCAATCAAGGCAGGCGACACCATATATTTT. Translating it yields CASSQVRAIKAGDTIYF.

The rearrangement links TRBV6-5 to TRBJ1-1; D perhaps matches TRBD1 (5 bases). Trimming stripped 5 bases from V and 0 bases from J, with 13 bases between. CDR3 length: 15 amino acids. Germline CDR1 is MNHEY and CDR2 is SVGAGI. The CDR3 region has the DNA TGTGCCAGCAGTACCCGCCGGGGGGTGAACACTGAAGCTTTCTTT. Its protein is CASSTRRGVNTEAFF.

The gene calls are TRBV11-3 and TRBJ1-1, with 8 bases matching TRBD1. Germline V gene data show CDR1 as SGHNT and CDR2 as YENEEA. CDR3 length: 17 amino acids. The V gene end was trimmed by 4 bases and the J gene end by 2 bases; junction bases not matched to a gene: 12. Written as DNA, the CDR3 is TGTGCCAGCAGCTCCGACAGGGGTGTTGGTATAAACACTGAAGCTTTCTTT. Translation gives CASSSDRGVGINTEAFF. Full variable domain (rest looked up from reference TRBV11-3 and TRBJ1-1): EAGVVQSPRYKIIEKKQPVAFWCNPISGHNTLYWYLQNLGQGPELLIRYENEEAVDDSQLPKDRFSAERLKGVDSTLKIQPAELGDSAVYLCASSSDRGVGINTEAFFGQGTRLTVV.

Only a few counts were recorded for this clone. The chain carries TRBV15 and TRBJ2-3; D is perhaps TRBD2 (5 bases). From germline, CDR1 is LNHNV and CDR2 YYDKDF (reference sequence). The germline V and J ends were trimmed by 0 bases and 3 bases, with 10 bases remaining between them. The CDR3 length is 15 residues. Written as DNA, the CDR3 is TGTGCCACCAGCAGAGATTCACGGGAAACAGATACGCAGTATTTT. It codes for CATSRDSRETDTQYF.

The chain employs TRBV7-9 and TRBJ1-6; no clear D. Between the trimmed V and J ends, which lost 2 bases and 7 bases, there was a span of 6 bases. The CDR3 covers 13 residues. CDR1 SEHNR and CDR2 FQNEAQ come from the germline V gene (reference sequence). Written as DNA, the CDR3 is TGTGCCAGCAGCTTAAACAACAATTCACCCCTCCACTTT. It codes for CASSLNNNSPLHF. The full variable domain, in which reference TRBV7-9 and TRBJ1-6 provide the parts outside the CDR3, is DTGVSQNPRHKITKRGQNVTFRCDPISEHNRLYWYRQTLGQGPEFLTYFQNEAQLEKSRLLSDRFSAERPKGSFSTLEIQRTEQGDSAMYLCASSLNNNSPLHFGNGTRLTVT.

The gene calls are TRBV19 and TRBJ1-2, with D tentatively TRBD1 (6 bases). This CDR3 contains 13 residues. Germline loops: CDR1 LNHDA, CDR2 SQIVND (reference sequence). The V end was cut by 9 bases, the J end by 6 bases, with 17 bases between. In nucleotides, the CDR3 is TGTGCCAGATGGTGGGCCGGGACACATGGCTACACCTTC. Amino acids: CARWWAGTHGYTF.

This clone was picked up one time. The chain joins TRBV15 to TRBJ2-7; no clear D. Trimming shortened V by 3 bases and J by 5 bases, and 11 bases separated the two germline ends. CDR1 and CDR2 from the germline V gene are LNHNV and YYDKDF (reference sequence). This CDR3 spans 13 amino acids. In DNA form, the CDR3 reads TGTGCCACCAGCAGGTCGCTGGTTAACGAGCAGTACTTC. Protein: CATSRSLVNEQYF.

This chain joins TRBV25-1 and TRBJ1-2; the D gene is possibly TRBD1 (5 bases). The CDR3 is made up of 13 amino acids. Trimming cost V 1 base and J 8 bases, with 11 bases left between them. CDR1 MGHDK and CDR2 SYGVNS come from the germline V gene. The CDR3 bases are TGTGCCAGCAGTGAATCCAGGTGGGGGGGCTACACCTTC. Its translation: CASSESRWGGYTF.

The chain has TRBV5-1 and TRBJ2-7, with D maybe TRBD1 (6 bases). The CDR3 has 12 amino acids. V lost 5 bases and J lost 1, with 7 bases in between. Germline CDR1 reads SGHRS; CDR2 reads YFSETQ. The CDR3 region is CASRDSSYEQYF. CDR3 in DNA: TGCGCCAGCAGGGACAGTTCCTACGAGCAGTACTTC.

The CDR3 DNA reads TGTGCCAGCAGTTGGCGGGGAAGCGATAATTCACCCCTCCACTTT. Amino acids: CASSWRGSDNSPLHF. The rearrangement uses TRBV27 and TRBJ1-6; D not certain. The germline gives CDR1 MNHEY, CDR2 SMNVEV (reference sequence). The CDR3 is 15 residues long. Trimming cost V 4 bases and J 5 bases, with 12 bases left between them.

The genes are TRBV2 and TRBJ2-1; 10 nucleotides match TRBD1. The trim removed 6 bases at V and 0 bases at J, leaving 5 bases unmatched. The CDR3 loop spans 16 amino acids. Per the germline V gene, CDR1 is SNHLY and CDR2 is FYNNEI. The CDR3 nucleotides read TGTGCCAGCAGGCCCAGGACAGGGGGCTCCTACAATGAGCAGTTCTTC. Translating gives CASRPRTGGSYNEQFF.

The chain recombines TRBV29-1 with TRBJ1-2, with D possibly matching TRBD1 (5 bases). V was shortened by 3 bases and J by 7 bases, with 9 bases between the two germline ends. The CDR3 spans 11 residues. Germline-derived CDR1 and CDR2 are SQVTM and ANQGSEA. CDR3 sequence: CSVDREGGYTF. Written as DNA, the CDR3 is TGCAGCGTTGACAGGGAGGGTGGCTACACCTTC.

The chain recombines TRBV27 with TRBJ2-1; a weak D match, TRBD1 (5 bases). The CDR3 extends over 16 amino acids. CDR1 and CDR2 from the germline V gene are MNHEY and SMNVEV (reference sequence). V was shortened by 3 bases and J by 4 bases, with 16 bases between the two germline ends. CDR3 bases: TGTGCCAGCAGTTTGAATTTTGTGGCAGGGTACAATGAGCAGTTCTTC. Translating it yields CASSLNFVAGYNEQFF.

This chain joins TRBV29-1 and TRBJ1-4, with TRBD1 matching over 9 bases. The CDR3 consists of 14 residues. V lost 3 bases, J lost 10 bases, and 9 bases stayed unmatched. Looked up from germline, CDR1 is SQVTM and CDR2 is ANQGSEA. CDR3 bases: TGCAGCGTTGAGATTGCGGGACAGGGAGGAAAACTGTTTTTT. As protein: CSVEIAGQGGKLFF.

DNA for the CDR3: TGTGCCAGCAGCTTAGCCTCCGGGACAGGTTCCCCGGAGGCCAAAAACATTCAGTACTTC. This sequence encodes CASSLASGTGSPEAKNIQYF. V usage is TRBV7-2 and J usage is TRBJ2-4; TRBD1 matches at 8 bases. The V and J ends lost 0 bases and 1 base, in that order; junction bases with no gene match: 14. Germline lookup yields CDR1 SGHTA and CDR2 FQGNSA. This CDR3 spans 20 amino acids.

This sequence joins TRBV11-2 and TRBJ2-7; possibly TRBD1 for D (6 bases). The CDR3 runs 14 residues. V lost 5 bases and J 2 bases, leaving 13 bases between the germline ends. Looked up from germline, CDR1 is SGHAT and CDR2 is FQNNGV. The CDR3 DNA reads as TGTGCCAGCAGCCGGGACAAATCCCCCTACGAGCAGTACTTC. It encodes CASSRDKSPYEQYF.

This chain joins TRBV15 and TRBJ2-5; TRBD2 might be the D (5 bases). The CDR3 has 21 amino acids. Between the trimmed V and J ends, which lost 7 bases and 5 bases, there was a span of 38 bases. CDR1 and CDR2 from the germline V gene are LNHNV and YYDKDF (reference sequence). CDR3 amino acids: CATTQQWGAAFPPTRRETQYF. CDR3 in DNA: TGTGCCACCACCCAGCAGTGGGGAGCGGCGTTTCCACCCACTAGGAGGGAGACCCAGTACTTC.

This chain links TRBV6-6 with TRBJ2-2, with 12 bases identical to TRBD2. Germline V gives CDR1 MNHNY, CDR2 SVGAGI (reference sequence). V was pared by 5 bases and J by 4 bases, with 2 bases of the junction left unmatched. The CDR3 loop spans 15 amino acids. The CDR3 region is CASSKLAGGTGELFF. CDR3 in DNA: TGTGCCAGCAGTAAACTAGCGGGGGGCACCGGGGAGCTGTTTTTT.